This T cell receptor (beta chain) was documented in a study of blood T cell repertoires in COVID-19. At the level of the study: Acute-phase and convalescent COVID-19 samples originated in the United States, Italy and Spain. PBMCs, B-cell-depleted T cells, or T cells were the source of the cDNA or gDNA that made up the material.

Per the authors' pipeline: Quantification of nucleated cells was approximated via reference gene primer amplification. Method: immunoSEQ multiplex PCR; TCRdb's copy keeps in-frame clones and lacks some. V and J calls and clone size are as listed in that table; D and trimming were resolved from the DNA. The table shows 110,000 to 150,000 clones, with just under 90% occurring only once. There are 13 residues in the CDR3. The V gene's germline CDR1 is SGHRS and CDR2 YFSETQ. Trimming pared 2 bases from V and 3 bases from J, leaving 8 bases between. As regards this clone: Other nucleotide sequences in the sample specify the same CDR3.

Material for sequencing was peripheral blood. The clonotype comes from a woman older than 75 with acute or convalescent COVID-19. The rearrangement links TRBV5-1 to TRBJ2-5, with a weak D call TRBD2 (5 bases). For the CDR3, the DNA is TGCGCCAGCAGCTTAACTAGTAAAGAGACCCAGTACTTC. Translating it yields CASSLTSKETQYF. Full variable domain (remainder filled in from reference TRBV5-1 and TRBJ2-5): KAGVTQTPRYLIKTRGQQVTLSCSPISGHRSVSWYQQTPGQGLQFLFEYFSETQRNKGNFPGRFSGRQFSNSRSEMNVSTLELGDSALYLCASSLTSKETQYFGPGTRLLVL.